This is a list of T cell receptor beta chains from one sample in a study of blood T cell repertoires in COVID-19. Repertoires were generated with immunoSEQ multiplex PCR, while TCRdb's copy carries only in-frame clones and drops some. The sample has over 35,000 clones; around 90% are singletons. Sequencing was done on a sample of peripheral blood. These receptors were taken from a man between 65 and 79 years old with active COVID-19. Both conserved end residues are part of each CDR3. Each record gives: V gene, J gene, clone size, D gene, CDR3 protein, CDR3 DNA. D genes are given only for firm matches. Size tells how often a clone was seen (once, few, many) or the class of an expanded clone, and some rows leave it out.

TRBV7-7	TRBJ2-1	NA	TRBD2	CASSLDFSGGSYNEQFF	TGTGCCAGCAGCTTAGACTTTTCGGGAGGGTCCTACAATGAGCAGTTCTTC
TRBV18	TRBJ1-1	NA	NA	CASSPLTGDTEAFF	TGTGCCAGCTCACCACTTACGGGGGACACTGAAGCTTTCTTT
TRBV7-9	TRBJ2-7	NA	TRBD2	CASSLTSGEYEQYF	TGTGCCAGCAGCTTGACTAGCGGGGAGTACGAGCAGTACTTC
TRBV2	TRBJ1-5	NA	NA	CASSLRDTLRNQPQHF	TGTGCCAGCAGTCTCCGGGACACCTTACGGAATCAGCCCCAGCATTTT
TRBV7-6	TRBJ2-2	NA	TRBD1	CASNPQGYPSTNTGELFF	TGTGCCAGCAACCCACAGGGGTATCCTAGCACGAACACCGGGGAGCTGTTTTTT
TRBV3-1/TRBV3-2	TRBJ2-2	NA	NA	CASSQELVRNTGELFF	TGTGCCAGCAGCCAAGAATTGGTCAGGAACACCGGGGAGCTGTTTTTT
TRBV7-8	TRBJ2-3	NA	NA	CASSLVRSTDTQYF	TGTGCCAGCAGCTTAGTCCGGAGCACAGATACGCAGTATTTT
TRBV24-1	TRBJ2-4	NA	NA	CATSTGGSAKNIQYF	TGTGCCACCTCGACGGGGGGCTCGGCCAAAAACATTCAGTACTTC
TRBV29-1	TRBJ2-5	NA	NA	CSVGFVEVETQYF	TGCAGCGTTGGTTTCGTAGAAGTCGAGACCCAGTACTTC
TRBV11-3	TRBJ1-1	NA	NA	CASSSYSKAFF	TGTGCCAGCAGCTCGTACTCCAAAGCTTTCTTT
TRBV5-1	TRBJ1-2	NA	TRBD1	CASSPGQGHGYTF	TGCGCCAGCAGCCCGGGACAGGGCCATGGCTACACCTTC
TRBV18	TRBJ2-1	NA	TRBD1	CASSPRQGGSSYNEQFF	TGTGCCAGCTCACCCAGACAGGGTGGGAGCTCCTACAATGAGCAGTTCTTC
TRBV19	TRBJ2-1	NA	NA	CASSPQGSYNEQFF	TGTGCCAGTAGTCCCCAGGGGTCCTACAATGAGCAGTTCTTC
TRBV12-2	TRBJ1-2	NA	NA	CASRLSGVGTF	TGTGCAAGTCGCTTATCCGGGGTAGGCACCTTC
TRBV15	TRBJ2-5	NA	NA	CATSRRGRQETQYF	TGTGCCACCAGCAGAAGAGGGAGGCAAGAGACCCAGTACTTC
TRBV9	TRBJ2-1	NA	NA	CASSETTGEQFF	TGTGCCAGCAGCGAAACCACAGGGGAGCAGTTCTTC
TRBV18	TRBJ2-7	NA	NA	CASSARGYGAYEQYF	TGTGCCAGCTCAGCCAGGGGCTACGGGGCCTACGAGCAGTACTTC
TRBV19	TRBJ1-4	NA	NA	CASSLRGANEKLFF	TGTGCCAGTAGTCTAAGGGGCGCGAATGAAAAACTGTTTTTT
TRBV5-1	TRBJ1-1	NA	NA	CASSLAVGRTEAFF	TGCGCCAGCAGCTTGGCCGTGGGGAGGACTGAAGCTTTCTTT
TRBV5-1	TRBJ1-3	once	NA	CASSLVAQVDSGNTIYF	TGCGCCAGCAGCTTGGTGGCACAGGTGGACTCTGGAAACACCATATATTTT
TRBV24-1	TRBJ1-1	NA	NA	CATSDFRGLAFF	TGTGCCACCAGTGATTTTCGGGGGTTGGCTTTCTTT
TRBV5-1	TRBJ2-5	NA	TRBD2	CASSVRLARETQYF	TGCGCCAGCAGCGTGAGACTAGCGCGGGAGACCCAGTACTTC
TRBV29-1	TRBJ2-1	NA	TRBD2	CSVISGRSNEQFF	TGCAGCGTCATCAGCGGGAGGTCGAATGAGCAGTTCTTC
TRBV3-1/TRBV3-2	TRBJ2-7	NA	TRBD2	CASSQEGGSEQYF	TGTGCCAGCAGCCAAGAGGGAGGGAGTGAGCAGTACTTC
TRBV28	TRBJ1-2	NA	NA	CASSFGGPGLSYGYTF	TGTGCCAGCAGTTTCGGAGGGCCGGGCCTATCCTATGGCTACACCTTC
TRBV27	TRBJ2-5	NA	TRBD2	CASSSPGLAGSQETQYF	TGTGCCAGCAGTTCTCCCGGACTAGCGGGGAGTCAAGAGACCCAGTACTTC
TRBV5-8	TRBJ1-4	NA	NA	CASSPSGGYTEKLFF	TGTGCCAGCAGCCCCAGTGGCGGGTATACTGAAAAACTGTTTTTT
TRBV19	TRBJ1-5	NA	TRBD1	CASSMYGRGLRNQPQHF	TGTGCCAGTAGTATGTACGGCAGGGGGCTGAGAAATCAGCCCCAGCATTTT
TRBV27	TRBJ2-3	NA	NA	CASSLWAHRNPNTDTQYF	TGTGCCAGCAGTTTATGGGCCCACAGGAACCCTAACACAGATACGCAGTATTTT
TRBV4-2	TRBJ2-7	once	NA	CASSRGQGLYEQYF	TGTGCCAGCAGCAGGGGCCAGGGGCTCTACGAGCAGTACTTC
TRBV29-1	TRBJ2-2	NA	TRBD1	CSVEDGEGDRSNTGELFF	TGCAGCGTTGAAGATGGGGAAGGGGACAGGTCGAACACCGGGGAGCTGTTTTTT
TRBV11-2	TRBJ1-3	NA	NA	CASSHRGTDSGNTIYF	TGTGCCAGCAGCCATCGGGGGACTGACTCTGGAAACACCATATATTTT
TRBV28	TRBJ1-6	NA	TRBD1	CASSRGDRGRSPLHF	TGTGCCAGCAGTCGGGGGGACAGGGGGAGGTCACCCCTCCACTTT
TRBV15	TRBJ2-1	once	NA	CATSRVGGSYNEQFF	TGTGCCACCAGCAGAGTAGGGGGCTCCTACAATGAGCAGTTCTTC
TRBV5-1	TRBJ2-5	NA	NA	CASSPGLGGETQYF	TGCGCCAGCAGCCCAGGCCTCGGGGGAGAGACCCAGTACTTC
TRBV9	TRBJ2-5	NA	TRBD2	CASSVTGTSGIGETQYF	TGTGCCAGCAGCGTAACGGGGACTAGCGGGATAGGAGAGACCCAGTACTTC
TRBV10-2	TRBJ1-6	NA	NA	CASSRSWLSYNNSPLHF	TGCGCCAGCAGTCGAAGCTGGTTATCATATAATAATTCACCCCTCCACTTT